Listed here are 30 T cell receptor beta chains from one sample, sequenced in a study of blood T cell repertoires in COVID-19 (dated by TCRdb to the early 2020s). The library was produced with the immunoSEQ multiplex PCR assay. What TCRdb holds here is the immuneACCESS table cut down to in-frame rearrangements. Part of the clones is not present; checked against another copy, under half of the missing clones reflect an unresolved V gene, and the others are unexplained. This sample is represented by tens of thousands of clones; roughly nine tenths of them were singletons. The top ten constitute 1.5% to 2% of the sample. The sample taken for sequencing was peripheral blood. The receptors were sampled from a man aged 55-75 years with acute or convalescent COVID-19.

V gene TRBV6-5 combines with J gene TRBJ1-4, with D hard to call. The CDR3 loop spans 14 amino acids. Between the trimmed V and J ends, which lost 3 bases and 8 bases, there was a span of 13 bases. The germline gives CDR1 MNHEY, CDR2 SVGAGI. CDR3 coding DNA: TGTGCCAGCAGTTATGACGGCGACGGGGAAAAACTGTTTTTT. Its translation: CASSYDGDGEKLFF.

The chain has TRBV6-1 and TRBJ1-1, with unresolved D. Between the trimmed V and J ends, which lost 1 base and 10 bases, there was a span of 13 bases. The germline CDR1 and CDR2 sequences are MNHNS and SASEGT. The CDR3 extends over 13 amino acids. CDR3 DNA sequence: TGTGCCAGCAGTGAAGTACGGGGTTCAGGAGCTTTCTTT. Its translation is CASSEVRGSGAFF.

This sequence joins TRBV18 and TRBJ1-4; 9 nucleotides agree with TRBD1. Germline assignment: CDR1 KGHSH and CDR2 LQKENI. The trim removed 5 bases at V and 8 bases at J, leaving 9 bases unmatched. This CDR3 is 15 amino acids long. DNA for the CDR3: TGTGCCAGCTCATCAAACAGGGGGCGAGAGGAAAAACTGTTTTTT. Its protein is CASSSNRGREEKLFF. The full variable domain, completed using reference TRBV18 and TRBJ1-4, is NAGVMQNPRHLVRRRGQEARLRCSPMKGHSHVYWYRQLPEEGLKFMVYLQKENIIDESGMPKERFSAEFPKEGPSILRIQQVVRGDSAAYFCASSSNRGREEKLFFGSGTQLSVL.

The chain employs TRBV5-1 and TRBJ1-1; no clear D. This CDR3 is built from 13 residues. Trimming stripped 4 bases from V and 6 bases from J, with 13 bases between. Germline CDR1 SGHRS, CDR2 YFSETQ. CDR3 sequence reads: CASSAPGSPEAFF. The CDR3, as DNA: TGCGCCAGCAGCGCCCCGGGAAGTCCTGAAGCTTTCTTT.

The count of this clone is one. The chain has TRBV9 and TRBJ2-3; 8 bases are shared with TRBD2. This CDR3 region has 13 residues. The germline V gene has CDR1 SGDLS and CDR2 YYNGEE. V was clipped by 4 bases and J by 4 bases; unmatched bases: 2. CDR3 residues: CASSRGLADTQYF. DNA for the CDR3: TGTGCCAGCAGCAGGGGACTAGCAGATACGCAGTATTTT.

The chain employs TRBV10-2 and TRBJ2-7, with D tentatively TRBD2 (7 bases). From germline, CDR1 is WSHSY and CDR2 SAAADI. This CDR3 region has 15 residues. CDR3 protein: CAPHRGASRSYEQYF. The CDR3 DNA reads TGCGCACCCCATCGGGGGGCATCCAGGTCCTACGAGCAGTACTTC.

DNA for the CDR3: TGTGCCAGTAGTATGGACAGGGGGCGAATGAACACTGAAGCTTTCTTT. Amino acids: CASSMDRGRMNTEAFF. V and J are TRBV19 and TRBJ1-1; 11 nucleotides agree with TRBD1. J lost 0 bases, V lost 3 bases, and 3 bases had no gene match. CDR3 size: 16 residues. Germline values: CDR1 LNHDA, CDR2 SQIVND (reference sequence).

This chain joins TRBV14 and TRBJ1-2, with 9 bases identical to TRBD1. There are 18 residues in the CDR3. Trimming at V came to 0 bases and at J to 5 bases, leaving 13 bases not matched to a gene. From germline, CDR1 is SGHDN and CDR2 FVKESK. CDR3 protein: CASSQEVFGTGFFYGYTF. For the CDR3, the DNA is TGTGCCAGCAGCCAAGAAGTTTTCGGGACAGGGTTTTTTTATGGCTACACCTTC.

V and J are TRBV7-2 and TRBJ1-6, with D maybe TRBD1 (6 bases). Trimming left V 2 bases short and J 9 bases short, with 14 bases between. The length of the CDR3 is 15 residues. Germline-derived CDR1 and CDR2 are SGHTA and FQGNSA. For the CDR3, the DNA is TGTGCCAGCAGCTTAACTCAGGGGCGGGCTTCACCCCTCCACTTT. Its protein product is CASSLTQGRASPLHF.

The V and J genes are TRBV19 and TRBJ1-1, with 7 bases matching TRBD1. The CDR3 spans 16 residues. V lost 4 bases, J lost 0 bases, and 8 bases stayed unmatched. The germline V gene encodes CDR1 LNHDA and CDR2 SQIVND (reference sequence). CDR3 amino acids: CASSTNRGFVNTEAFF. The CDR3 DNA follows: TGTGCCAGTAGTACTAACAGGGGTTTTGTGAACACTGAAGCTTTCTTT.

The V and J genes are TRBV30 and TRBJ1-4; D is perhaps TRBD1 (5 bases). This CDR3 region has 12 residues. Germline-derived CDR1 and CDR2 are GTSNPN and SVGIG (reference sequence). Between the trimmed V and J ends, which lost 5 bases and 8 bases, there was a span of 12 bases. For the CDR3, the DNA is TGTGCCTGGCAGGGTCGGCGCGAAAAACTGTTTTTT. Translating it yields CAWQGRREKLFF.

This rearrangement joins TRBV2 to TRBJ1-5; TRBD1 agrees at 10 bases. The length of the CDR3 is 14 residues. Germline assignment: CDR1 SNHLY and CDR2 FYNNEI. The trim removed 9 bases at V and 6 bases at J, leaving 8 bases unmatched. The chain's CDR3 is CASVRDRGSQPQHF. Here the CDR3 DNA reads TGTGCCAGTGTCCGGGACAGGGGTAGTCAGCCCCAGCATTTT.

The CDR3 reads CAIRGQTYNEQFF. The CDR3 DNA is TGTGCCATCAGAGGACAGACCTACAATGAGCAGTTCTTC. V and J are TRBV10-3 and TRBJ2-1, with a possible D match to TRBD1 (6 bases). The CDR3 has 13 residues. V gave up 6 bases and J gave up 2 bases, with 8 bases separating them. Germline values: CDR1 ENHRY, CDR2 SYGVKD.

The chain carries TRBV7-9 and TRBJ1-1, with D maybe TRBD1 (6 bases). The CDR3 length is 12 residues. The germline V gene has CDR1 SEHNR and CDR2 FQNEAQ (reference sequence). Between the trimmed V and J ends, which lost 5 bases and 11 bases, there was a span of 15 bases. The CDR3 region is CASSLAGQRAFF. In DNA, the CDR3 is TGTGCCAGCAGCCTCGCCGGACAGAGGGCTTTCTTT.

The chain uses TRBV18 and TRBJ1-1; D might be TRBD1 (6 bases). The V gene's germline CDR1 is KGHSH and CDR2 LQKENI. With 2 bases removed from V and 3 bases from J, the gap between germline ends came to 19 bases. CDR3 length: 17 residues. The CDR3: CASSPVLSYRVDTEAFF. The CDR3 region has the DNA TGTGCCAGCTCACCAGTATTGAGTTACAGGGTCGACACTGAAGCTTTCTTT. The variable domain in full, completed from reference TRBV18 and TRBJ1-1, reads NAGVMQNPRHLVRRRGQEARLRCSPMKGHSHVYWYRQLPEEGLKFMVYLQKENIIDESGMPKERFSAEFPKEGPSILRIQQVVRGDSAAYFCASSPVLSYRVDTEAFFGQGTRLTVV.

The V gene is TRBV5-6, the J gene TRBJ2-1; 9 nucleotides line up with TRBD1. The CDR3 runs to 15 residues. The junction had 9 bases not matched to a gene; V was cut back by 4 bases and J by 7 bases. CDR1 and CDR2 from the germline V gene are SGHDT and YYEEEE. The CDR3 sequence is CASSGSGTGSNEQFF. For the CDR3, the DNA is TGTGCCAGCAGCGGGTCCGGGACAGGGAGTAATGAGCAGTTCTTC.

This sequence joins TRBV29-1 and TRBJ1-1; D is unclear. Germline CDR1 SQVTM, CDR2 ANQGSEA. The V end lost 4 bases, the J end lost 2 bases, and 8 bases lay between the germline ends. The CDR3 has 12 amino acids. The CDR3 sequence: CSVVEANTEAFF. In nucleotides, the CDR3 is TGCAGCGTTGTAGAGGCTAACACTGAAGCTTTCTTT.

The chain couples TRBV5-1 to TRBJ1-1; D may be TRBD1 (6 bases). The germline gives CDR1 SGHRS, CDR2 YFSETQ. The CDR3 loop spans 14 amino acids. V was cut by 4 bases and J by 2 bases, with 12 bases left in between. CDR3 bases: TGCGCCAGCAGCATCGGACAGTTAAACACTGAAGCTTTCTTT. Amino acid sequence: CASSIGQLNTEAFF.

This clone was seen a single time. The J gene is TRBJ1-1, the V gene TRBV19; D gene unclear. The CDR3 is 17 amino acids. Trimming cost V 4 bases and J 5 bases, with 23 bases left between them. CDR1 is LNHDA and CDR2 is SQIVND in the germline V gene (reference sequence). The CDR3 region has the DNA TGTGCCAGTAGTAAGTTCGTCTGGACGGCGGGGAATACTGAAGCTTTCTTT. Translation gives CASSKFVWTAGNTEAFF.

The rearrangement uses TRBV10-1 and TRBJ1-4, with 9 bases matching TRBD1. CDR3 length: 15 residues. Germline CDR1 and CDR2: WNHNN and SYGVQD (reference sequence). V lost 3 bases and J lost 7; bases outside the gene matches: 6. The CDR3 region is CASSDSGQGSEKLFF. The CDR3 nucleotides read TGCGCCAGCAGTGATTCCGGACAGGGGTCTGAAAAACTGTTTTTT.

V is TRBV5-4 and J is TRBJ2-6; TRBD2 might be the D (6 bases). This CDR3 has 15 amino acids. Germline V gives CDR1 SGHNT, CDR2 YYREEE (reference sequence). V dropped 1 base and J dropped 11 bases, with 16 bases sitting between them. CDR3 sequence (DNA): TGTGCCAGCAGCTTGACGGGACTTCAGGTGGACGTCCTGACTTTC. This gives the protein CASSLTGLQVDVLTF.

This rearrangement joins TRBV9 to TRBJ2-1; D is possibly TRBD2 (5 bases). This CDR3 has 15 residues. V dropped 3 bases and J dropped 0 bases, with 10 bases sitting between them. Germline V gives CDR1 SGDLS, CDR2 YYNGEE. The CDR3 sequence: CASSARGSSYNEQFF. The CDR3 nucleotides read TGTGCCAGCAGCGCACGGGGAAGCTCCTACAATGAGCAGTTCTTC. Together with reference TRBV9 and TRBJ2-1, the CDR3 gives the full variable domain: DSGVTQTPKHLITATGQRVTLRCSPRSGDLSVYWYQQSLDQGLQFLIQYYNGEERAKGNILERFSAQQFPDLHSELNLSSLELGDSALYFCASSARGSSYNEQFFGPGTRLTVL.

V usage is TRBV18 and J usage is TRBJ2-3, with D unresolved. The length of the CDR3 is 15 residues. CDR1 KGHSH and CDR2 LQKENI come from the germline V gene. Trimming left V 2 bases short and J 2 bases short, with 11 bases between. The CDR3 protein is CASSPNQAHTDTQYF. DNA for the CDR3: TGTGCCAGCTCACCAAATCAGGCCCACACAGATACGCAGTATTTT.

The chain couples TRBV19 to TRBJ2-7, with 9 bases lining up with TRBD1. With V trimmed by 10 bases and J by 4 bases, 8 bases remained unmatched. This CDR3 spans 13 amino acids. Germline assignment: CDR1 LNHDA and CDR2 SQIVND (reference sequence). The CDR3 here is CATAAGTGYEQYF. The CDR3 bases are TGTGCCACCGCGGCTGGGACAGGGTACGAGCAGTACTTC. The whole variable domain, remainder taken from reference TRBV19 and TRBJ2-7, is DGGITQSPKYLFRKEGQNVTLSCEQNLNHDAMYWYRQDPGQGLRLIYYSQIVNDFQKGDIAEGYSVSREKKESFPLTVTSAQKNPTAFYLCATAAGTGYEQYFGPGTRLTVT.

This chain joins TRBV5-1 and TRBJ2-3; D gene unclear. This CDR3 has 14 residues. Deletions cut 8 bases from V and 1 base from J, with 14 bases between. The germline V gene encodes CDR1 SGHRS and CDR2 YFSETQ. In nucleotides, the CDR3 is TGCGCCAGTTCTAGTTTCTTCGGCACAGATACGCAGTATTTT. Protein sequence: CASSSFFGTDTQYF. The entire variable domain, with the rest obtained from reference TRBV5-1 and TRBJ2-3, is as follows: KAGVTQTPRYLIKTRGQQVTLSCSPISGHRSVSWYQQTPGQGLQFLFEYFSETQRNKGNFPGRFSGRQFSNSRSEMNVSTLELGDSALYLCASSSFFGTDTQYFGPGTRLTVL.

J is TRBJ2-7 and V is TRBV6-1, with D possibly matching TRBD2 (6 bases). Trimming stripped 3 bases from V and 1 base from J, with 13 bases between. CDR3 length equals 15 residues. Germline CDR1 and CDR2: MNHNS and SASEGT. Here the CDR3 reads CASSDSHGSSYEQYF. CDR3 bases: TGTGCCAGCAGTGATTCTCACGGGAGTTCCTACGAGCAGTACTTC.

The J gene is TRBJ1-2, the V gene TRBV6-5; D may be TRBD1 (5 bases). The CDR3 loop spans 14 amino acids. In germline, CDR1 is MNHEY, CDR2 SVGAGI. V dropped 4 bases and J dropped 8 bases, with 17 bases sitting between them. The CDR3, as DNA: TGTGCCAGCAGTTCCTTAACCGGGGGGTTCGGCTACACCTTC. Its protein is CASSSLTGGFGYTF.

The chain joins TRBV4-1 to TRBJ1-5; 8 positions agree with TRBD1. The CDR3 consists of 16 residues. Germline V gene sequence: CDR1 MGHRA, CDR2 YSYEKL. Trimming at V came to 0 bases and at J to 5 bases, leaving 6 bases not matched to a gene. CDR3 DNA sequence: TGCGCCAGCAGCCAAGATGTAACAGGGGGGTATCAGCCCCAGCATTTT. It is translated as CASSQDVTGGYQPQHF.

The rearrangement joins TRBV18 to TRBJ1-1; tentative D call: TRBD1 (5 bases). V was pared by 3 bases and J by 1 base, with 12 bases between. This CDR3 region has 15 residues. Germline V CDR1 and CDR2: KGHSH, LQKENI. The CDR3 sequence: CASSPSSRENTEAFF. The CDR3 nucleotides are TGTGCCAGCTCACCTTCGAGCAGGGAGAACACTGAAGCTTTCTTT.

As regards this clone: At the DNA level, this CDR3 is encoded by other sequences in the same sample as well. This chain connects TRBV6-1 to TRBJ1-1; D call uncertain. V was clipped by 1 base and J by 2 bases, with 5 bases between them. Germline-derived CDR1 and CDR2 are MNHNS and SASEGT. This CDR3 has 13 residues. The chain's CDR3 is CASSEGRNTEAFF. The CDR3 DNA reads TGTGCCAGCAGTGAAGGGAGAAACACTGAAGCTTTCTTT.